The 17 T cell receptor beta chains below were found in one sample sequenced in a study of OX40 agonist ivuxolimab in advanced cancers. TCRdb's copy holds only in-frame clones and misses some; the assay was immunoSEQ multiplex PCR. This table holds about 93,000 clones, 90% to 95% found once. The material sequenced was CD4+ or CD8+ T cells sorted from blood, taken in a trial of the OX40 agonist ivuxolimab. These receptor sequences come from an adult with an advanced solid tumor such as melanoma, head and neck, liver or kidney cancer.

This chain joins TRBV18 and TRBJ1-2, with TRBD1 matching 11 bases. The CDR3 extends over 16 amino acids. J lost 6 bases, V lost 4 bases, and 10 bases had no gene match. Germline CDR1 and CDR2: KGHSH and LQKENI. The CDR3 sequence: CASSRVAMGQGDGYTF. The CDR3 bases are TGTGCCAGCTCACGAGTAGCTATGGGACAGGGGGATGGCTACACCTTC.

The chain joins TRBV11-2 to TRBJ2-4; no firm D call. V lost 5 bases and J lost 0, with 14 bases in between. Germline V CDR1 and CDR2: SGHAT, FQNNGV. This CDR3 contains 16 residues. The CDR3 reads CASSLSRSLAKNIQYF. CDR3 DNA: TGTGCCAGCAGCCTAAGTCGCTCTTTAGCCAAAAACATTCAGTACTTC.

The CDR3 region is CASSLGPGQASRYTF. CDR3 bases: TGTGCCAGCAGCTTAGGTCCGGGACAGGCCTCTCGCTACACCTTC. J is TRBJ1-2 and V is TRBV13; 8 bases agree with TRBD1. The CDR3 runs to 15 residues. The J segment lost 9 bases and the V segment lost 0 bases, leaving 9 bases of the junction unmatched. Germline V gene data show CDR1 as PRHDT and CDR2 as FYEKMQ (reference sequence).

This chain joins TRBV19 and TRBJ1-2; no clear D gene. The CDR3 is 11 amino acids. V was trimmed by 8 bases and J by 4 bases, leaving 8 bases between them. Germline V lookup: CDR1 LNHDA, CDR2 SQIVND (reference sequence). CDR3 sequence (DNA): TGTGCCAGTTCAGACGGCTATGGCTACACCTTC. This encodes CASSDGYGYTF.

The chain links TRBV2 to TRBJ1-4, with a weak D call TRBD1 (5 bases). Trimming took off 8 bases at V and 8 bases at J, with 18 bases between the two ends. This CDR3 spans 14 amino acids. CDR1 SNHLY and CDR2 FYNNEI come from the germline V gene. The CDR3: CASGTSTIGEKLFF. CDR3 nucleotides: TGTGCCAGCGGGACTTCAACCATCGGGGAAAAACTGTTTTTT.

For this clone: Without the conserved terminal phenylalanine or tryptophan, this CDR3 likely stems from a read error. The limits of the CDR3 on the DNA are not certain, so only TCRdb's listed CDR3 is given. The J gene is TRBJ1-1, the V gene TRBV30; the table names TRBD1, a call not compared with the DNA. Germline values: CDR1 GTSNPN, CDR2 SVGIG (reference sequence). The CDR3 totals 11 residues, both ends included. This CDR3 reads CAWSQNLDSLS.

V gene TRBV9 combines with J gene TRBJ2-6, with 10 bases fitting TRBD1. Losses at the gene ends were 3 bases for V and 0 bases for J; bases not matched to a gene: 6. This CDR3 spans 18 amino acids. Germline lookup yields CDR1 SGDLS and CDR2 YYNGEE. DNA for the CDR3: TGTGCCAGCAGCGACCGGACAGGGGGGAGCTCTGGGGCCAACGTCCTGACTTTC. This translates into CASSDRTGGSSGANVLTF.

The V and J genes are TRBV7-2 and TRBJ2-7, with D possibly being TRBD1 (5 bases). The germline gives CDR1 SGHTA, CDR2 FQGNSA. The length of the CDR3 is 13 residues. Trimming took off 5 bases at V and 5 bases at J, with 13 bases between the two ends. The CDR3 region is CASSPLTGHEQYF. In DNA, the CDR3 is TGTGCCAGCAGCCCCTTAACAGGCCACGAGCAGTACTTC.

The chain couples TRBV4-1 to TRBJ1-1; D perhaps matches TRBD1 (5 bases). V lost 1 base and J 3 bases, leaving 12 bases between the germline ends. The CDR3 loop spans 15 amino acids. Germline V gives CDR1 MGHRA, CDR2 YSYEKL. The CDR3 here is CASSQAGGSYTEAFF. In DNA form, the CDR3 reads TGCGCCAGCAGCCAAGCCGGGGGGAGTTACACTGAAGCTTTCTTT.

The chain carries TRBV6-1 and TRBJ2-7, with D possibly matching TRBD2 (6 bases). V was clipped by 3 bases and J by 3 bases, with 15 bases between them. The CDR3 runs to 15 residues. Germline CDR1 reads MNHNS; CDR2 reads SASEGT. In DNA, the CDR3 is TGTGCCAGCAGTGAGGTTAACGGGGGAGGCTACGAGCAGTACTTC. It is translated as CASSEVNGGGYEQYF.

CDR3 DNA sequence: TGTGCCAGCAGCTTAGTCCCAGGGAACACTGAAGCTTTCTTT. Translation: CASSLVPGNTEAFF. This chain joins TRBV7-6 and TRBJ1-1, with unresolved D. V was shortened by 1 base and J by 1 base, with 7 bases between the two germline ends. The CDR3 consists of 14 residues. Germline lookup yields CDR1 SGHVS and CDR2 FNYEAQ.

The chain links TRBV7-9 to TRBJ1-2; weak D call: TRBD1 (5 bases). The CDR3 extends over 15 amino acids. Looked up from germline, CDR1 is SEHNR and CDR2 is FQNEAQ (reference sequence). Trimming left V 1 base short and J 6 bases short, with 15 bases between. CDR3 nucleotides: TGTGCCAGCAGCTTAGGGTTTCCTGGGGCGAATGGCTACACCTTC. It is translated as CASSLGFPGANGYTF.

This clone has only one observation. J is TRBJ2-2 and V is TRBV9, with a tentative D call TRBD2 (6 bases). This CDR3 contains 14 residues. Trimming shortened V by 3 bases and J by 3 bases, and 9 bases separated the two germline ends. From germline, CDR1 is SGDLS and CDR2 YYNGEE. The chain's CDR3 is CASSGRGHTGELFF. For the CDR3, the DNA is TGTGCCAGCAGCGGGAGGGGTCACACCGGGGAGCTGTTTTTT.

The J gene is TRBJ1-5, the V gene TRBV27; weak D call: TRBD1 (5 bases). Germline CDR1 MNHEY, CDR2 SMNVEV (reference sequence). CDR3 length: 14 amino acids. Deletions cut 3 bases from V and 1 base from J, with 7 bases between. CDR3 DNA: TGTGCCAGCAGTTTCGGGGGAAGCAATCAGCCCCAGCATTTT. Protein product: CASSFGGSNQPQHF.

CDR3 coding DNA: TGCAGCGTTGATTGGGATGGCTACACCTTC. This gives the protein CSVDWDGYTF. The chain links TRBV29-1 to TRBJ1-2; D call uncertain. V lost 3 bases, J lost 6 bases, and 5 bases lay in between. The CDR3 is made up of 10 amino acids. Germline V gene sequence: CDR1 SQVTM, CDR2 ANQGSEA.

The chain links TRBV7-8 to TRBJ1-5, with no clear D. Per the germline V gene, CDR1 is SGHVS and CDR2 is FQNEAQ. Trimming cost V 1 base and J 0 bases, with 4 bases left between them. The CDR3 loop spans 14 amino acids. CDR3 amino acids: CASSLGRSNQPQHF. The CDR3 DNA reads as TGTGCCAGCAGCTTAGGGCGTAGCAATCAGCCCCAGCATTTT.

V usage is TRBV4-1 and J usage is TRBJ1-1; a possible D gene is TRBD1 (6 bases). The ends were cut back, 4 bases at V and 1 base at J, with 10 bases in the middle. The V gene's germline CDR1 is MGHRA and CDR2 YSYEKL. The CDR3 loop spans 14 amino acids. CDR3 in DNA: TGCGCCAGCAGCCCGCACAGGGAGAACACTGAAGCTTTCTTT. Its translation: CASSPHRENTEAFF.